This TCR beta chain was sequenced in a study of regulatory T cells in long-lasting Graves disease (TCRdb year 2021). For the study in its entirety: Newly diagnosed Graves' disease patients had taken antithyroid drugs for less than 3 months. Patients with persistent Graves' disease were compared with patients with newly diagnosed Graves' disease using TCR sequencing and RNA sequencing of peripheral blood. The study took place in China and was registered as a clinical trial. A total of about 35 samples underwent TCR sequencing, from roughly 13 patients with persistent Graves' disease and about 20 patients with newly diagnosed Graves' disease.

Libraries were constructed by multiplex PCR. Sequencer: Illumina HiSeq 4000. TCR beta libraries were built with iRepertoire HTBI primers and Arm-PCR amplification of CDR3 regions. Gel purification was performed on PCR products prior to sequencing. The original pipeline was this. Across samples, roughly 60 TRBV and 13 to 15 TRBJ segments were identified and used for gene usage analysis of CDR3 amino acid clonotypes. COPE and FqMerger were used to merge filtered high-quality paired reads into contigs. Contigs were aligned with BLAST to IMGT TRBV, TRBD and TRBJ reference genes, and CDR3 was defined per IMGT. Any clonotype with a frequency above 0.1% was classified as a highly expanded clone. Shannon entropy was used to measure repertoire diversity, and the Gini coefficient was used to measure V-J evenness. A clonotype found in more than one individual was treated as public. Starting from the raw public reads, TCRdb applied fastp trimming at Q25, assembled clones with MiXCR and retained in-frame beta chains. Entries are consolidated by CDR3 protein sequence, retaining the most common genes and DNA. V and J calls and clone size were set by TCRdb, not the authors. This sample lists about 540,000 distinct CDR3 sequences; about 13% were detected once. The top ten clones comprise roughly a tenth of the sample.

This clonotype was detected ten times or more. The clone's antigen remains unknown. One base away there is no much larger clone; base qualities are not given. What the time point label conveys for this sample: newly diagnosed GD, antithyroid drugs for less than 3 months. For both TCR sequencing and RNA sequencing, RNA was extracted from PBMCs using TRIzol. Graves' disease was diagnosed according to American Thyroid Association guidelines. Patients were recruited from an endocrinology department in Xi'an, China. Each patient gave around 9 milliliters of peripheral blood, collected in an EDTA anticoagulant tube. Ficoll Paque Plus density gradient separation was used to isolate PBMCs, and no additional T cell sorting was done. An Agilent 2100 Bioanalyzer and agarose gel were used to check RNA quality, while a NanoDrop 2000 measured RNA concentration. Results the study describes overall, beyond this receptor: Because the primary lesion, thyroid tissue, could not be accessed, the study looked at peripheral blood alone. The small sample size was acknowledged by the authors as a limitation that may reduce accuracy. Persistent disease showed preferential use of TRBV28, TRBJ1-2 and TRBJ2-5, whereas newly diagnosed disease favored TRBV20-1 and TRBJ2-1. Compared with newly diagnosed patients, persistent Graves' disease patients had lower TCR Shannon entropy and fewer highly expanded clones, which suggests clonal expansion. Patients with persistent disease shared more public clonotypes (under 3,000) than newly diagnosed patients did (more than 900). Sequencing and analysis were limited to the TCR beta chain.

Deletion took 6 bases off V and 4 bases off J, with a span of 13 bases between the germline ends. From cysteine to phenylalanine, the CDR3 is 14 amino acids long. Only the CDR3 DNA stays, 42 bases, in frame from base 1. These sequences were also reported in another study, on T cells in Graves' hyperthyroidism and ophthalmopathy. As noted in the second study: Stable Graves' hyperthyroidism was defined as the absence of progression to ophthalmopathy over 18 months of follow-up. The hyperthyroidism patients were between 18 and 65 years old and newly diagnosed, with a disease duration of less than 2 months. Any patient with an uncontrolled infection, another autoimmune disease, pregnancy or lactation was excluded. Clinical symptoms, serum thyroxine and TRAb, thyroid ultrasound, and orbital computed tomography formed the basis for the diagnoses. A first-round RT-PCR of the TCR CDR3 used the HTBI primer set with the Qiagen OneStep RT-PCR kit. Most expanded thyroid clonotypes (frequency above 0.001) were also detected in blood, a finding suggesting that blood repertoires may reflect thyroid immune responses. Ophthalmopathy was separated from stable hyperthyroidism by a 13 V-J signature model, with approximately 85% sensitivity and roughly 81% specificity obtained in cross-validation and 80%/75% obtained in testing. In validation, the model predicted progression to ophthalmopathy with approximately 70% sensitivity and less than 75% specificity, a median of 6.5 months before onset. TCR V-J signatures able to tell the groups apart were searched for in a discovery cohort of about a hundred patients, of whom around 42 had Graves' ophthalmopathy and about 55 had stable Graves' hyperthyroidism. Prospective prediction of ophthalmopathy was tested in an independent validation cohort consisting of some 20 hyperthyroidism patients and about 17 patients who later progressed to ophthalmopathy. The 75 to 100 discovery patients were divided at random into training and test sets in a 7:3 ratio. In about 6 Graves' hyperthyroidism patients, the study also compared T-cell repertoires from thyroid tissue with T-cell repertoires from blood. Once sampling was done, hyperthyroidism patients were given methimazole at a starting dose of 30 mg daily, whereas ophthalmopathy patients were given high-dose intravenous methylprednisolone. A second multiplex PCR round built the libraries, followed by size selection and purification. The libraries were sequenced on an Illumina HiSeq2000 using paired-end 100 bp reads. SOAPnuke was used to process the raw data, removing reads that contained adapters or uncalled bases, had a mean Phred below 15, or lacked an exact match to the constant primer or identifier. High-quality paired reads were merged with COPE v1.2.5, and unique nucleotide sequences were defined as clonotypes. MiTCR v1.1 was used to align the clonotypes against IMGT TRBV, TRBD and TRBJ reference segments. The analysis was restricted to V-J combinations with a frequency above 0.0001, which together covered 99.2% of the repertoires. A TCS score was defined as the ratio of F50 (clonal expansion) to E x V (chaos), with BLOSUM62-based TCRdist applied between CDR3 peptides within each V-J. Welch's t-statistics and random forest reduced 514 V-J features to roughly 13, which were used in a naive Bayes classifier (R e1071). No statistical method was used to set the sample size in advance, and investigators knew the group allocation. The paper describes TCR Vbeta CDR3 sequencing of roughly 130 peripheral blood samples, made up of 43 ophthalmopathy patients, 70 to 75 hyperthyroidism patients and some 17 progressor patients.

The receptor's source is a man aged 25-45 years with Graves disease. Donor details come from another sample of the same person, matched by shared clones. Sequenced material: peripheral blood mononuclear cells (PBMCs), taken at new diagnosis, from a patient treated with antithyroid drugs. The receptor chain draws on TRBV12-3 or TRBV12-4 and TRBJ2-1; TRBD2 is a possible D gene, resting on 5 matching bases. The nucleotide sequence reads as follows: TGTGCCAGCAGCCCCATCGGAGGTTACAATGAGCAGTTCTTC. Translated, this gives CASSPIGGYNEQFF.